The 13 T cell receptor beta chains given below trace back to one sample, sequenced in a study of cytomegalovirus exposure and HLA in healthy donors. The PCR used 60 Vbeta and 13 Jbeta primers. Libraries were prepared by immunoSEQ multiplex PCR; TCRdb keeps only in-frame clonotypes and omits some of them. The repertoire holds 150,000 to 200,000 clones, with roughly 79% as singletons. Specimen: PBMCs. The source of these receptors is a man between 40 and 49 years old in good health and CMV-seropositive.

The chain recombines TRBV29-1 with TRBJ2-2; 10 bases align to TRBD1. The CDR3 covers 16 residues. The V segment lost 7 bases and the J segment 6 bases; nucleotides outside the gene matches: 14. Germline CDR1 SQVTM, CDR2 ANQGSEA. DNA of the CDR3: TGCAGCGGCCATCCGGGACAGGGGAAAGGAGCCGGGGAGCTGTTTTTT. This gives the protein CSGHPGQGKGAGELFF.

CDR3 sequence reads: CASSFHRENTIYF. For the CDR3, the DNA is TGTGCCAGCAGCTTTCACAGGGAAAACACCATATATTTT. This chain uses TRBV7-8 with TRBJ1-3, with a weak D call TRBD1 (6 bases). The CDR3 length is 13 residues. Trimming removed 3 bases from V and 6 bases from J, with 9 bases in between. Germline CDR1 SGHVS, CDR2 FQNEAQ.

The rearrangement joins TRBV28 to TRBJ2-2; D unclear. The CDR3 is made up of 14 amino acids. Per the germline V gene, CDR1 is MDHEN and CDR2 is SYDVKM. Between the trimmed V and J ends, which lost 8 bases and 0 bases, there was a span of 10 bases. The CDR3 DNA reads as TGTGCCAGCGAGAGATTACCGAACACCGGGGAGCTGTTTTTT. Its protein product is CASERLPNTGELFF. Drawing the rest from reference TRBV28 and TRBJ2-2, the complete variable domain is DVKVTQSSRYLVKRTGEKVFLECVQDMDHENMFWYRQDPGLGLRLIYFSYDVKMKEKGDIPEGYSVSREKKERFSLILESASTNQTSMYLCASERLPNTGELFFGEGSRLTVL.

This clone was picked up one time. V and J are TRBV7-7 and TRBJ2-1, with a tentative D call TRBD2 (5 bases). Trimming left V 1 base short and J 2 bases short, with 9 bases between. Per the germline V gene, CDR1 is SSHAT and CDR2 is FNYEAQ (reference sequence). The CDR3 sequence is 15 residues long. The CDR3 bases are TGTGCCAGCAGCTTAGTGGGCGGGCCCTACAATGAGCAGTTCTTC. It yields the protein CASSLVGGPYNEQFF.

This chain joins TRBV4-2 and TRBJ2-5, with 9 bases identical to TRBD1. The DNA end is a closer match to TRBJ2-7, so the J assignment may be wrong. CDR3 length: 15 residues. The V gene's germline CDR1 is LGHNA and CDR2 YNFKEQ. The CDR3: CASSQAGTGLYEQYF. In DNA, the CDR3 is TGTGCCAGCAGCCAAGCCGGGACAGGGCTTTACGAGCAGTACTTC.

The V gene is TRBV6-1, the J gene TRBJ2-7; D is possibly TRBD2 (6 bases). Germline lookup yields CDR1 MNHNS and CDR2 SASEGT. Trimming stripped 6 bases from V and 4 bases from J, with 16 bases between. The CDR3 loop spans 14 amino acids. CDR3 amino acids: CASRRTTRQYEQYF. The CDR3 DNA sequence: TGTGCCAGCAGGAGGACTACCCGCCAGTACGAGCAGTACTTC.

This clone showed up just once. This chain joins TRBV5-4 and TRBJ2-6; D gene uncertain. Germline V gene data show CDR1 as SGHNT and CDR2 as YYREEE (reference sequence). Trimming took off 1 base at V and 0 bases at J, with 5 bases between the two ends. CDR3 length: 15 residues. CDR3: CASSLQASGANVLTF. CDR3 nucleotide sequence: TGTGCCAGCAGCTTGCAAGCCTCTGGGGCCAACGTCCTGACTTTC.

This rearrangement joins TRBV5-1 to TRBJ1-1; perhaps TRBD1 as D (6 bases). The germline gives CDR1 SGHRS, CDR2 YFSETQ. The V end lost 1 base, the J end lost 0 bases, and 10 bases lay between the germline ends. This CDR3 has 15 residues. CDR3 sequence reads: CASSLRGQMNTEAFF. Here the CDR3 DNA reads TGCGCCAGCAGCTTGAGAGGACAGATGAACACTGAAGCTTTCTTT.

The chain uses TRBV4-2 and TRBJ1-4, with D hard to call. Between the trimmed V and J ends, which lost 1 base and 1 base, there was a span of 7 bases. This CDR3 spans 15 amino acids. The germline V gene encodes CDR1 LGHNA and CDR2 YNFKEQ. CDR3 protein: CASSQGALTNEKLFF. CDR3 DNA sequence: TGTGCCAGCAGCCAAGGGGCTTTAACTAATGAAAAACTGTTTTTT.

The chain recombines TRBV7-9 with TRBJ1-2; 8 bases match TRBD1. The CDR3 sequence is 15 residues long. CDR1 is SEHNR, CDR2 FQNEAQ, per germline (reference sequence). The V gene end was trimmed by 3 bases and the J gene end by 0 bases; junction bases not matched to a gene: 3. CDR3 nucleotides: TGTGCCAGCAGCTTCGGACAGGGCTCTAACTATGGCTACACCTTC. Protein: CASSFGQGSNYGYTF.

The chain couples TRBV9 to TRBJ1-2; D gene unclear. The CDR3 is made up of 15 amino acids. CDR1 and CDR2 (germline): SGDLS, YYNGEE. V was clipped by 0 bases and J by 6 bases, with 15 bases between them. Written as DNA, the CDR3 is TGTGCCAGCAGCGTAGAGTCAGCGGGGTGGGATGGCTACACCTTC. It specifies CASSVESAGWDGYTF. Filled out from reference TRBV9 and TRBJ1-2, the complete variable domain reads DSGVTQTPKHLITATGQRVTLRCSPRSGDLSVYWYQQSLDQGLQFLIQYYNGEERAKGNILERFSAQQFPDLHSELNLSSLELGDSALYFCASSVESAGWDGYTFGSGTRLTVV.

The chain combines TRBV5-1 with TRBJ2-7; no clear D gene. This CDR3 comprises 12 residues. CDR1 and CDR2 (germline): SGHRS, YFSETQ. V dropped 2 bases and J dropped 2 bases, with 5 bases sitting between them. In DNA, the CDR3 is TGCGCCAGCAGCTTTAGTCCCTACGAGCAGTACTTC. Translating it yields CASSFSPYEQYF.

The V and J genes are TRBV7-3 and TRBJ2-1; 8 nucleotides align to TRBD1. Unmatched junction bases numbered 4, after V lost 5 bases and J lost 4 bases. CDR1 and CDR2 from the germline V gene are SGHTA and FQGTGA. This CDR3 has 14 residues. In DNA form, the CDR3 reads TGTGCCAGCAGCCCTCAGGGGGCTTACAATGAGCAGTTCTTC. This codes for CASSPQGAYNEQFF.